The clone carrying this T cell receptor (beta chain) was counted only a few times. No antigen is known for it. Germline CDR1 is SGHKS and CDR2 is YYEKEE (reference sequence). V lost 3 bases and J lost 7, with 11 bases in between. CDR3 size: 13 residues. Sequencing was performed with immunoSEQ multiplex PCR; in TCRdb, only in-frame clones are kept and a portion is missing. Here the sample spans approximately 89,000 clones, around 85% being singletons. The data derive from a study of OX40 agonist ivuxolimab in advanced cancers. Study overall: Dose-escalation subjects each had hepatocellular carcinoma, melanoma, renal cell or head and neck cancer.

Points from the study as a whole: Both blood CD4+ and CD8+ T cells showed clonal growth by week 6 at 0.1 to 3.0 mg/kg.

The TCR sequence derives from an adult with an advanced solid tumor such as melanoma, head and neck, liver or kidney cancer. The input for sequencing was CD4+ or CD8+ T cells sorted from blood, taken in a trial of the OX40 agonist ivuxolimab. The chain carries TRBV5-5 and TRBJ1-5, with a weak D call TRBD1 (5 bases). This CDR3 reads CASSSGHRQPQHF. The CDR3 nucleotides are TGTGCCAGCAGCTCCGGACACCGGCAGCCCCAGCATTTT.